The clone carrying this T cell receptor beta chain was counted many times. The antigen remains unidentified. Trimming cost V 8 bases and J 5 bases, with 12 bases left between them. In germline, CDR1 is MGHRA, CDR2 YSYEKL. The CDR3 runs to 13 residues. The sample comes from a study of human T cells and chemical hapten exposure. Whole-study results and caveats: Expanded TCRs formed significantly more large CDR3 similarity clusters than controls.

Study processing details: Samples had a median of about 96,000 TCRs, ranging roughly 20,000 to 700,000. One entry per CDR3 protein results from TCRdb running MiXCR on the RACE reads. It is TCRdb's table, rather than the study itself, that gives the V and J calls and clone size. The data show approximately 86,000 distinct CDR3 sequences, with approximately 10% seen just once and around 1% held by the top ten. Time point noted: patch test 3, about 24 weeks after DPC sensitization. Documented treatment: therapeutic diphenylcyclopropenone sensitization with weekly scalp DPC. The chain has TRBV4-1 and TRBJ1-4; D might be TRBD1 (5 bases). The sample in question was whole blood, obtained in connection with sensitization to the hapten diphenylcyclopropenone (DPC). The receptor's source is a woman aged 25 to 39 with alopecia areata. Some clones in this sample may be carry-over from other donors' samples. The CDR3 reads CASGEGPNEKLFF. The CDR3 bases are TGCGCCAGCGGGGAGGGACCAAATGAAAAACTGTTTTTT.